The TCR beta chain under discussion was sequenced for a study of shared clonotypes between healthy human individuals. Germline V gene data show CDR1 as MNHEY and CDR2 as SMNVEV (reference sequence). The CDR3 runs to 14 residues. V lost 6 bases and J lost 3; bases outside the gene matches: 6. The table came from immunoSEQ multiplex PCR; TCRdb's copy has only in-frame clones and leaves some out. Here the sample spans about 1 million clones, approximately 70% being singletons. This clonotype was sampled from a man aged 18 to 30 in good health. Sequencing was done on a sample of memory CD4+ T cells sorted from blood. Subset here: CD45RA-negative fraction. The V call is TRBV27, the J call TRBJ2-7; 9 positions match TRBD1. For the CDR3, the DNA is TGTGCCAGCAGGGGACAGGGTAGGGGCTACGAGCAGTACTTC. It codes for CASRGQGRGYEQYF.